This T cell receptor beta chain was recovered during a study of blood T cells in healthy people across ages. A second PCR of roughly 7 to 11 cycles used a sample-barcoded 5' primer and a J-beta primer mix. Using its own MiXCR run on the 5' RACE reads, TCRdb lists one record per CDR3 protein. The sample holds some 1.7 million distinct CDR3 sequences, 28% seen once. The CDR3 is 12 residues long. Germline CDR1 reads GTSNPN; CDR2 reads SVGIG (reference sequence). With 0 bases clipped from V and 13 bases from J, the junction kept 6 bases outside the gene matches. This clonotype originated in a woman between 25 and 40 years old in good health. Sequenced: blood. The genes are TRBV30 and TRBJ2-4; 7 positions match TRBD2. Here the CDR3 DNA reads TGTGCCTGGAGTGTGAGGGGAGGGGAGCAGTACTTC. Protein: CAWSVRGGEQYF.